Below are 8 T cell receptor beta chains sequenced from a single sample in a study of shared clonotypes between healthy human individuals. Generated by immunoSEQ multiplex PCR, the TCRdb table keeps only in-frame clones and is missing some. The table shows approximately 1.5 million clones, with around 98% occurring only once. The sequencing input was naive CD4+ T cells sorted from blood. Subset here: CD45RA+ positively selected. Every receptor here comes from a man aged 25-45 years in good health.

This chain connects TRBV5-6 to TRBJ2-7; weak D call: TRBD1 (5 bases). With 4 bases removed from V and 3 bases from J, the gap between germline ends came to 17 bases. The CDR3 contains 15 residues. The germline gives CDR1 SGHDT, CDR2 YYEEEE. The CDR3 DNA follows: TGTGCCAGCAGCCGTATCAGGGCCTTAAACTACGAGCAGTACTTC. Translation: CASSRIRALNYEQYF.

The J gene is TRBJ1-1, the V gene TRBV6-6; 9 bases align to TRBD1. Germline loops: CDR1 MNHNY, CDR2 SVGAGI (reference sequence). Trimming cost V 4 bases and J 0 bases; bases outside gene matches: 3. The CDR3 sequence is 15 residues long. CDR3 sequence reads: CASSFRDRVNTEAFF. The CDR3 DNA reads TGTGCCAGCAGTTTCAGGGACAGGGTGAACACTGAAGCTTTCTTT.

The chain links TRBV9 to TRBJ2-2; D may be TRBD1 or TRBD2 (5 bases each). The CDR3 is made up of 13 amino acids. Germline CDR1 reads SGDLS; CDR2 reads YYNGEE. Between the trimmed V and J ends, which lost 3 bases and 5 bases, there was a span of 8 bases. Written as DNA, the CDR3 is TGTGCCAGCAGCGAGAGGGGTACCGGGGAGCTGTTTTTT. Translation gives CASSERGTGELFF.

This chain links TRBV15 with TRBJ1-4; no firm D call. Trimming removed 0 bases from V and 10 bases from J, with 24 bases in between. CDR1 and CDR2 from the germline V gene are LNHNV and YYDKDF (reference sequence). The CDR3 contains 18 residues. CDR3 in DNA: TGTGCCACCAGCAGAGAATCATTGCGTGGGAGCCCCCTGGGAAAACTGTTTTTT. It yields the protein CATSRESLRGSPLGKLFF.

The genes are TRBV5-6 and TRBJ2-7; D tentatively fits TRBD1 or TRBD2 (5 bases each). The CDR3 contains 13 residues. Looked up from germline, CDR1 is SGHDT and CDR2 is YYEEEE. V was trimmed by 4 bases and J by 9 bases, leaving 17 bases between them. This chain's CDR3 is CASSPRVAAGQYF. CDR3 sequence (DNA): TGTGCCAGCAGCCCCAGGGTAGCCGCGGGGCAGTACTTC.

The V gene is TRBV4-3, the J gene TRBJ1-4, with TRBD1 matching 7 bases. Germline CDR1 and CDR2: LGHNA and YSLEER. Unmatched junction bases numbered 3, after V lost 1 base and J lost 4 bases. The CDR3 spans 15 residues. DNA of the CDR3: TGCGCCAGCAGCCAAGTCGGGACAGATAATGAAAAACTGTTTTTT. This encodes CASSQVGTDNEKLFF.

The V gene is TRBV4-3, the J gene TRBJ2-2; 7 bases match TRBD1. The V gene's germline CDR1 is LGHNA and CDR2 YSLEER. The CDR3 sequence is 16 residues long. With 4 bases clipped from V and 1 base from J, the junction kept 6 bases outside the gene matches. CDR3 protein: CASSPRGQKNTGELFF. CDR3 DNA: TGCGCCAGCAGCCCGAGGGGACAGAAGAACACCGGGGAGCTGTTTTTT.

V and J are TRBV14 and TRBJ2-2; D uncertain. This CDR3 comprises 15 residues. Germline CDR1 SGHDN, CDR2 FVKESK. Trimming pared 0 bases from V and 1 base from J, leaving 6 bases between. The DNA of the CDR3 is TGTGCCAGCAGCCAAGACGCTCGGAACACCGGGGAGCTGTTTTTT. The encoded protein is CASSQDARNTGELFF.